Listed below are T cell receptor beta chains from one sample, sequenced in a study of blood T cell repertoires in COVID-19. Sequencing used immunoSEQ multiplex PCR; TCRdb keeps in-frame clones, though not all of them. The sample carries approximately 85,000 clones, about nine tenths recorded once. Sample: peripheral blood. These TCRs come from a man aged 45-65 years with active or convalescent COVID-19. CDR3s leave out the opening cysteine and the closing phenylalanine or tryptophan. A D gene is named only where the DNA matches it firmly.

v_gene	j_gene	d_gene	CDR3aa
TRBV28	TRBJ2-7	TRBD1	ASSQQQGYYEQY
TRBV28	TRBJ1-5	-	ASRDQGNQPQH
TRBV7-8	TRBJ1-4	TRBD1	ASSQPGQGKKLF
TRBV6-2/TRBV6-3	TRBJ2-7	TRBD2	ASNPSWGGEEEQY
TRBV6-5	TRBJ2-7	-	ASSRQGYEQY
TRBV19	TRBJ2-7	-	ASSMGSRGYEQY
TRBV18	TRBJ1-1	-	ASSPGVNTEAF
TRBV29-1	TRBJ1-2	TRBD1	SAEGQSYGYT
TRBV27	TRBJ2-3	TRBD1	ASSFTGTGGFLTDTQY
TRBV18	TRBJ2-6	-	ASTKMGSGANVLT
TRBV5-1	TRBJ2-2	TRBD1	ASSQPGQGAAGELF
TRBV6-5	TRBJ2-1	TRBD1	ASSYSTVQGAYEQF
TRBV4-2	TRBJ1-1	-	ASSQAGVIEAF
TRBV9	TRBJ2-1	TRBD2	ASSVSWTSQAQF
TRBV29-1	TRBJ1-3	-	SVEQGNTIY
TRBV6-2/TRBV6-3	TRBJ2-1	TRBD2	ASSSWTSGSTRSYNEQF
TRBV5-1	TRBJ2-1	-	ASSLDGRYNEQF
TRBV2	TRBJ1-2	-	ASSVKSTDFNGYT
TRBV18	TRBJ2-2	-	ASSPVETGELF
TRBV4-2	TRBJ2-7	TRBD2	ASSQEARASGLSYEQY
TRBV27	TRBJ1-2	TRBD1	ASRATGGHGYT
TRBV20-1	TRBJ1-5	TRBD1	SASFQGADQPQH
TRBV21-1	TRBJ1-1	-	ASSKFTGTGGVGTEAF
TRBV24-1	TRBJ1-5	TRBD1	ATSDEGTGTPGLGQPQH
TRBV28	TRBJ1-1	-	ASRSGRGFSANTEAF
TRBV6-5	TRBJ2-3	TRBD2	ASSSLAGGTDTQY
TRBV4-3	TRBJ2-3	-	ASSLRPGLNTDTQY
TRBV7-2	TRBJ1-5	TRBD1	ASSLQGPGSNQPQH
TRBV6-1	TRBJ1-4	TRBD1	ASSVSDRGANEKLF
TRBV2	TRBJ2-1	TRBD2	ASKASGGAFYNEQF
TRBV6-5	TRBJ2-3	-	ASSYGQADTQY
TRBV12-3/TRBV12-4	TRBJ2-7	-	ASSGGPHYEQY
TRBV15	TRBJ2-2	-	AAGGGALTGELF
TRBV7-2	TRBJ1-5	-	ASSLLSGSNQPQH
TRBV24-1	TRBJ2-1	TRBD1	ATTGDSGTGVYNEQF
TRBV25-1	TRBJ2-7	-	ASSEGYSYEQY
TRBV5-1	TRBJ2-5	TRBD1	ASSLRRREDRGQETQY
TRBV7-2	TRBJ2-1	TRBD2	ASSPGLAGSRNEQF
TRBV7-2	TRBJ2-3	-	ASSLTFRTDTQY
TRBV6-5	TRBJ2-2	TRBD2	ASSYTSGNTGELF
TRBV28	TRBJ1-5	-	ASSRGGNSNQPQH
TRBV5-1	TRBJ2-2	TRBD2	ASSLSSGYTGELF
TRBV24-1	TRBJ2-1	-	ATRGYNEQF
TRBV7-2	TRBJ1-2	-	ASSFYRAAGGGYT
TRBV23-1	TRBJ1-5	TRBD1	ASSQFTGVSNQPQH
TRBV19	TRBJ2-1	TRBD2	ASSKASGANNEQF
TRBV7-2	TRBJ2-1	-	ASSLASSYNEQF
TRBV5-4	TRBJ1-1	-	ASSHRNTEAF
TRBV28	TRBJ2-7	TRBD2	ASISGGSVYEQY
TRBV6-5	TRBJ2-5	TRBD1	ASKTGTDQETQY
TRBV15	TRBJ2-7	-	ATSRVLEGFYEQY
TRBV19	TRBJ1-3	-	ASSIRGSGNTIY
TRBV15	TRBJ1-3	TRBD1	ATAEGAGSGNTIY
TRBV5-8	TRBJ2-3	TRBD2	ASSPSGLAVADTQY
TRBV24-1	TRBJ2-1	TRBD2	ATSDPSSGRTDEQF